This T cell receptor beta chain was obtained from a study of blood T cell repertoires in COVID-19. Unmatched junction bases numbered 13, after V lost 7 bases and J lost 0 bases. The CDR3 extends over 17 amino acids. Profiled with immunoSEQ multiplex PCR; TCRdb holds only in-frame clones, not every one. The sample yields some 250,000 clones, approximately 83% seen once. The source of this sequence is a woman in her twenties or thirties who had recovered from COVID-19. The chain carries TRBV23-1 and TRBJ2-3, with 7 bases identical to TRBD2. TRBV23-1 is known as an ORF, though its function is uncertain. The sequenced sample was peripheral blood. The CDR3 sequence: CASKRGSGYTSTDTQYF. The CDR3 DNA reads as TGCGCCAGCAAAAGGGGTAGCGGGTATACTAGCACAGATACGCAGTATTTT.